Detailed here is one T cell receptor beta chain. Its specificity is unknown. The data stem from a study of cytomegalovirus exposure and HLA in healthy donors. Study results and limitations: Rare TCR sequences dominated, though some public TCRs recurred in many donors.

CDR3 length equals 15 residues. From germline, CDR1 is MDHEN and CDR2 SYDVKM. V gave up 8 bases and J gave up 0 bases, with 11 bases separating them. Assay: immunoSEQ multiplex PCR; the TCRdb copy retains only in-frame clones and omits some. The sample holds about 73,000 clones, around nine tenths seen once. The material sequenced was PBMCs. The receptor's source is a woman under 30 in good health and CMV-seropositive. The chain carries TRBV28 and TRBJ2-6; tentatively, D is TRBD1 (6 bases). CDR3: CASRTVFSGANVLTF. The DNA of the CDR3 is TGTGCCAGCCGGACAGTCTTCTCTGGGGCCAACGTCCTGACTTTC.